This T cell receptor beta chain came from a study of shared clonotypes between healthy human individuals. Profiled with immunoSEQ multiplex PCR; TCRdb holds only in-frame clones, not every one. The sample holds under 850,000 clones; approximately 77% are singletons and the top ten take more than 1.5%. CDR1 SQVTM and CDR2 ANQGSEA come from the germline V gene. The length of the CDR3 is 13 residues. The V end was cut by 5 bases, the J end by 1 base, with 11 bases between. Donation came from healthy HIV-negative adults that had no recent acute infections or vaccinations. This clone was seen a few times. This rearrangement joins TRBV29-1 to TRBJ2-5; D is undetermined. This TCR was sampled from a woman aged 30 to 39 in good health. Material for sequencing was memory CD4+ T cells sorted from blood. The subset here: CD45RA-negative fraction. The CDR3 sequence is CSVFGTIQETQYF. Written as DNA, the CDR3 is TGCAGCGTTTTCGGCACGATCCAAGAGACCCAGTACTTC.